This TCR beta chain was identified during a study of blood T cell repertoires in COVID-19. Overall study: Both acute and convalescent COVID-19 samples were obtained from the United States, Italy and Spain.

Sequencing was performed with immunoSEQ multiplex PCR; in TCRdb, only in-frame clones are kept and a portion is missing. The sample carries under 80,000 clones, approximately 78% recorded once. CDR3 length: 15 residues. The V gene end was trimmed by 6 bases and the J gene end by 2 bases; junction bases not matched to a gene: 8. The germline CDR1 and CDR2 sequences are MNHEY and SMNVEV (reference sequence). The sequence was collected from an elderly woman with active or convalescent COVID-19. Sequencing input: peripheral blood. The V and J genes are TRBV27 and TRBJ2-7; the match to TRBD2 covers 9 bases. The CDR3 region is CASRPRERGAYEQYF. CDR3 DNA sequence: TGTGCCAGCAGGCCCCGGGAGCGGGGGGCCTACGAGCAGTACTTC.